Below are 18 T cell receptor beta chains sequenced from a single sample in a study of blood T cell repertoires in COVID-19. TCRdb keeps only in-frame clones here, not all; method: immunoSEQ multiplex PCR. The data hold about 62,000 clones, with 70% to 90% observed a single time. The sequencing input was peripheral blood. The receptors shown here come from a woman aged 60-75 years with acute or convalescent COVID-19.

The chain couples TRBV27 to TRBJ2-3; 11 bases align to TRBD2. V trimming: 2 bases; J trimming: 4 bases; junction bases outside the gene matches: 11. The CDR3 covers 18 residues. The germline V gene has CDR1 MNHEY and CDR2 SMNVEV (reference sequence). The CDR3 is CASSLSGVAGGPSDTQYF. The DNA for the CDR3 is TGTGCCAGCAGTTTAAGTGGGGTAGCGGGGGGGCCTTCAGATACGCAGTATTTT.

CDR3 bases: TGTGCCAGTAGTATTCGGCGGAACGGGGGCACCGGGGAGCTGTTTTTT. Encoded protein: CASSIRRNGGTGELFF. The V and J genes are TRBV19 and TRBJ2-2, with D maybe TRBD2 (6 bases). Germline V gene sequence: CDR1 LNHDA, CDR2 SQIVND (reference sequence). V was clipped by 3 bases and J by 4 bases, with 15 bases between them. The length of the CDR3 is 16 residues.

The V call is TRBV7-9, the J call TRBJ2-3, with a possible D match to TRBD2 (5 bases). Trimming left V 10 bases short and J 3 bases short, with 8 bases between. This CDR3 region has 11 residues. Germline V gene data show CDR1 as SEHNR and CDR2 as FQNEAQ (reference sequence). Written as DNA, the CDR3 is TGTGCCAACGAGGGAACAGATACGCAGTATTTT. Translation gives CANEGTDTQYF.

V and J are TRBV21-1 and TRBJ2-1; TRBD2, the D gene given by the table, was not confirmed from the DNA. TRBV21-1 is labeled a pseudogene. The CDR3 has 18 residues. CDR3 sequence (DNA): TGTGCCAGCAGCAGTTCTCTTCGAGAGCGGGGGATTAACAATGAGCAGTTCTTC. Amino acid sequence: CASSSSLRERGINNEQFF.

The J gene is TRBJ1-5, the V gene TRBV25-1, with D possibly matching TRBD1 (5 bases). Germline lookup yields CDR1 MGHDK and CDR2 SYGVNS. CDR3 size: 15 residues. V shed 4 bases and J shed 7 bases, with 17 bases lying between them. The CDR3 here is CASSAGGGKGQPQHF. The CDR3 DNA is TGTGCCAGCAGTGCCGGGGGGGGTAAGGGCCAGCCCCAGCATTTT.

The rearrangement joins TRBV5-4 to TRBJ2-2; 10 nucleotides agree with TRBD2. Trimming at V came to 4 bases and at J to 0 bases, leaving 0 bases not matched to a gene. The CDR3 sequence is 15 residues long. Germline CDR1 is SGHNT and CDR2 is YYREEE (reference sequence). CDR3 region: CASSLAGANTGELFF. The CDR3 DNA is TGTGCCAGCAGCCTAGCGGGGGCGAACACCGGGGAGCTGTTTTTT. The full variable domain, in which reference TRBV5-4 and TRBJ2-2 provide the parts outside the CDR3, is ETGVTQSPTHLIKTRGQQVTLRCSSQSGHNTVSWYQQALGQGPQFIFQYYREEENGRGNFPPRFSGLQFPNYSSELNVNALELDDSALYLCASSLAGANTGELFFGEGSRLTVL.

The table lists this clone with a count of one. The CDR3 DNA reads as TGTGCCAGCAGCCAGCCGGGAAACTCAGGGGGCGGGGAGCTGTTTTTT. Translated, it gives CASSQPGNSGGGELFF. V gene TRBV3-1 (or the pseudogene TRBV3-2) combines with J gene TRBJ2-2, with 7 bases identical to TRBD1. The CDR3 contains 16 residues. V shed 3 bases and J 7 bases; nucleotides not matched to a gene: 11. Germline-derived CDR1 and CDR2 are LGHDT and YNNKEL (reference sequence).

The V and J genes are TRBV13 and TRBJ2-2; D is possibly TRBD1 (6 bases). The CDR3 sequence is 15 residues long. Trimming took 6 bases from V and 0 from J, leaving 11 bases between them. Germline values: CDR1 PRHDT, CDR2 FYEKMQ (reference sequence). The CDR3 is CASSTGPSNTGELFF. The CDR3 coding sequence is TGTGCCAGCAGTACAGGGCCTTCGAACACCGGGGAGCTGTTTTTT.

This chain links TRBV3-1 (or the pseudogene TRBV3-2) with TRBJ2-4; D unclear. Germline V CDR1 and CDR2: LGHDT, YNNKEL (reference sequence). CDR3 length equals 13 residues. The germline V and J ends were trimmed by 0 bases and 4 bases, with 4 bases remaining between them. CDR3 protein: CASSQDRKNIQYF. In DNA form, the CDR3 reads TGTGCCAGCAGCCAAGATCGGAAAAACATTCAGTACTTC.

The CDR3 coding sequence is TGTGCCAGTATCACCCCCGGACAGGGCTATGGCTACACCTTC. Its translation is CASITPGQGYGYTF. The chain carries TRBV19 and TRBJ1-2; 8 bases fit TRBD1. The CDR3 contains 14 residues. The V gene end was trimmed by 7 bases and the J gene end by 4 bases; junction bases not matched to a gene: 8. Germline CDR1 reads LNHDA; CDR2 reads SQIVND (reference sequence).

This clone was counted between two and nine times. The chain employs TRBV13 and TRBJ1-2; 10 nucleotides line up with TRBD1. Germline CDR1 and CDR2: PRHDT and FYEKMQ (reference sequence). V gave up 5 bases and J gave up 8 bases; unmatched junction bases: 8. This CDR3 has 14 amino acids. The CDR3 is CASSLRQGALGYTF. DNA of the CDR3: TGTGCCAGCAGCCTGAGACAGGGGGCGTTGGGCTACACCTTC.

The chain links TRBV10-2 to TRBJ2-1; a weak D match, TRBD2 (5 bases). V lost 2 bases to trimming and J lost 4 bases, with 9 bases between them. Germline V gene lookup returns CDR1 WSHSY and CDR2 SAAADI. This CDR3 region has 14 residues. The CDR3 nucleotides are TGCGCCAGCAGTGAGGGGGAGTATTACAATGAGCAGTTCTTC. Amino acids: CASSEGEYYNEQFF.

This chain uses TRBV11-2 with TRBJ1-1; tentatively, D is TRBD1 (5 bases). Trimming left V 6 bases short and J 0 bases short, with 14 bases between. The CDR3 has 15 residues. Germline lookup yields CDR1 SGHAT and CDR2 FQNNGV. The CDR3 here is CASRPKGALNTEAFF. As DNA, the CDR3 is TGTGCCAGCAGGCCGAAAGGGGCGCTGAACACTGAAGCTTTCTTT.

The chain joins TRBV5-1 to TRBJ1-3; D may be TRBD1 (6 bases). V lost 4 bases to trimming and J lost 0 bases, with 8 bases between them. This CDR3 region has 14 residues. Germline V lookup: CDR1 SGHRS, CDR2 YFSETQ. The CDR3 loop is CASSEGGSGNTIYF. Here the CDR3 DNA reads TGCGCCAGCAGCGAAGGGGGCTCTGGAAACACCATATATTTT.

The chain links TRBV2 to TRBJ2-2, with 7 nucleotides matching TRBD1. Germline V gene data show CDR1 as SNHLY and CDR2 as FYNNEI. CDR3 length: 14 residues. Trimming at V came to 6 bases and at J to 5 bases, leaving 6 bases not matched to a gene. The CDR3 protein is CASRDRVGTGELFF. Here the CDR3 DNA reads TGTGCCAGCAGAGACAGGGTGGGGACCGGGGAGCTGTTTTTT.

This clone was detected only once. The chain employs TRBV5-8 and TRBJ2-7, with no clear D. The length of the CDR3 is 15 residues. Between the trimmed V and J ends, which lost 4 bases and 3 bases, there was a span of 17 bases. Germline loops: CDR1 SGHTS, CDR2 YDEGEE. The CDR3 loop reads CASSPQSFDHYEQYV. The CDR3 nucleotides are TGTGCCAGCAGCCCTCAGTCATTCGATCACTACGAGCAGTACGTC.

This rearrangement joins TRBV19 to TRBJ1-1; 9 bases map to TRBD1. The CDR3 has 14 residues. Trimming at V came to 3 bases and at J to 5 bases, leaving 4 bases not matched to a gene. CDR1 and CDR2 from the germline V gene are LNHDA and SQIVND (reference sequence). In DNA form, the CDR3 reads TGTGCCAGTAGTATGGGACAGGGAGATACTGAAGCTTTCTTT. It encodes CASSMGQGDTEAFF.

This chain uses TRBV7-3 with TRBJ1-2; D possibly corresponds to TRBD1 (6 bases). The CDR3 consists of 13 residues. The germline gives CDR1 SGHTA, CDR2 FQGTGA. V was cut by 2 bases and J by 9 bases, with 13 bases left in between. The chain's CDR3 is CASSLGSGESYTF. Written as DNA, the CDR3 is TGTGCCAGCAGCTTAGGGTCAGGGGAAAGCTACACCTTC.